The rows below give T cell receptor beta chains drawn from one sample of a study of T cells in localized non-small cell lung cancer. Method: immunoSEQ multiplex PCR; TCRdb's copy keeps in-frame clones and lacks some. Among 65,000 or so clones, 80% to 90% were seen once, and the ten largest hold roughly 5%. Sample: PBMCs, taken before any cancer treatment. The receptors stem from a man aged 40-75 years with stage II lung adenocarcinoma. Each CDR3 is given with its conserved first and last residue.

V	J	CDR3
TRBV6-1	TRBJ1-5	CASTRQFSNQPQHF
TRBV30	TRBJ1-2	CAGGQTALYGYTF
TRBV5-4	TRBJ1-2	CASSSHPNRGSPGYTF
TRBV27	TRBJ1-4	CASSFGQANEKLFF
TRBV20-1	TRBJ2-1	CSRLAGNEQFF
TRBV13	TRBJ2-1	CASSPPRSGLAGIGSYNEQFF
TRBV28	TRBJ2-7	CASSLGRSAQYF
TRBV6-1	TRBJ2-2	CASSGYGLAGGIPQTGELFF
TRBV28	TRBJ2-3	CASSSGRRGSVGDTQYF
TRBV11-2	TRBJ2-7	CASSFSGRSIYEQYF
TRBV5-1	TRBJ2-7	CASTSSGSSYEQYF
TRBV4-3	TRBJ2-3	CASSLAGGADTQYF
TRBV5-1	TRBJ2-2	CASRFRAAGNTGELFF
TRBV2	TRBJ1-5	CASSEIPRPNWGQPQHF
TRBV27	TRBJ2-2	CASSFRQLTGELFF
TRBV11-3	TRBJ1-2	CASSPRGGDGYTF
TRBV7-2	TRBJ2-7	CASSGQGTSYEQYF
TRBV5-1	TRBJ1-3	CASSLDGGSSGNTIYF
TRBV5-1	TRBJ2-3	CASTFTGGATDTQYF
TRBV4-1	TRBJ1-3	CASSQGSGQGNTIYF
TRBV28	TRBJ2-7	CASPSETGGSEQYF
TRBV30	TRBJ2-7	CAWSGQGASYEQYF
TRBV19	TRBJ2-3	CASSGGTFLTDTQYF
TRBV28	TRBJ2-3	CASSEAGGPADTQYF
TRBV27	TRBJ2-7	CASSFKAGGYEQYF
TRBV7-2	TRBJ2-5	CASSLARQETQYF
TRBV7-2	TRBJ2-1	CASSSTGGVAYNEQFF
TRBV4-2	TRBJ1-6	CASSQERRVGPNSPLHF
TRBV5-4	TRBJ2-5	CASSLGVQTQETQYF
TRBV10-3	TRBJ2-2	CAITQDTTELFF
TRBV30	.	CAFSAGAYEQYF
TRBV5-4	TRBJ1-2	CASSPGTEYGYTF
TRBV7-2	TRBJ1-1	CASSVSGEAFF
TRBV4-3	TRBJ1-2	CASKRDRALANYGYTF
TRBV6-1	TRBJ2-7	CASSDPGQIYEQYF
TRBV2	TRBJ1-1	CASSDVYYLSYQSTEAFF
TRBV30	TRBJ1-2	CAWSLESGYTF
TRBV19	TRBJ1-2	CASSISFMDREGYTF
TRBV29-1	TRBJ2-1	CSVLGLAGGNEQFF
TRBV6-6	TRBJ1-4	CASSRDRATNEKLFF